The 6 T cell receptor beta chains listed next were all sequenced from one sample in a study of T cell responses to AZD1222 COVID-19 vaccine. Assay used: immunoSEQ multiplex PCR; TCRdb lists only in-frame clones, some missing. The table lists fewer than 200,000 clones, roughly nine tenths of them singletons. The material was peripheral blood, obtained on day 0 of AZD1222 vaccination. Receptor source: an adult in good health.

The chain uses TRBV28 and TRBJ1-2; D is uncertain. This CDR3 is built from 13 residues. Between the trimmed V and J ends, which lost 2 bases and 8 bases, there was a span of 12 bases. CDR1 is MDHEN and CDR2 is SYDVKM in the germline V gene. CDR3 in amino acids: CASSLVSRGGYTF. The CDR3 region has the DNA TGTGCCAGCAGTTTAGTAAGCCGTGGGGGCTACACCTTC.

The genes are TRBV19 and TRBJ1-1; TRBD1 matches 10 bases. The V and J ends lost 6 bases and 2 bases, in that order; junction bases with no gene match: 3. The length of the CDR3 is 14 residues. Germline V gives CDR1 LNHDA, CDR2 SQIVND (reference sequence). The CDR3 bases are TGTGCCAGTAGGTGGGACAGGGGAAACACTGAAGCTTTCTTT. This gives the protein CASRWDRGNTEAFF.

The chain is built from TRBV19 and TRBJ2-5; D is unclear. CDR3 length equals 13 residues. The germline V gene has CDR1 LNHDA and CDR2 SQIVND (reference sequence). V gave up 4 bases and J gave up 5 bases, with 11 bases separating them. CDR3 bases: TGTGCCAGTAGTACCCCAGCTCGGGAGACCCAGTACTTC. Translating it yields CASSTPARETQYF.

This rearrangement joins TRBV27 to TRBJ2-1, with D perhaps TRBD1 (6 bases). This CDR3 comprises 15 residues. Germline CDR1 reads MNHEY; CDR2 reads SMNVEV (reference sequence). Trimming left V 0 bases short and J 6 bases short, with 12 bases between. CDR3 sequence: CASSLSAGASNEQFF. In nucleotides, the CDR3 is TGTGCCAGCAGTTTATCGGCAGGGGCCAGCAATGAGCAGTTCTTC.

This clone is a singleton in its sample. CDR3 bases: TGTGCCAGCAGCAAAGCAAGGAACACTGAAGCTTTCTTT. Encoded protein: CASSKARNTEAFF. The V call is TRBV21-1, the J call TRBJ1-1. TRBV21-1 is marked as a pseudogene. The CDR3 runs 13 residues.

The chain couples TRBV5-6 to TRBJ2-3, with D uncertain. The V and J ends lost 2 bases and 4 bases respectively, with 8 bases between them. The length of the CDR3 is 13 residues. Germline V gene data show CDR1 as SGHDT and CDR2 as YYEEEE. The CDR3 loop is CASSFNTADTQYF. Written as DNA, the CDR3 is TGTGCCAGCAGCTTTAATACAGCAGATACGCAGTATTTT.